The clone carrying this T cell receptor (beta chain) is categorized as medium-sized. This specimen comes from a study of cytomegalovirus exposure and HLA in healthy donors. Primers: 60 Vbeta forward and 13 Jbeta reverse. Only in-frame clones appear in the TCRdb table, and some are missing; sequencing was by immunoSEQ multiplex PCR. The repertoire holds about 140,000 clones, with roughly 65% as singletons. V lost 6 bases to trimming and J lost 3 bases, with 10 bases between them. Germline V lookup: CDR1 MNHNS, CDR2 SASEGT. There are 13 residues in the CDR3. The receptor's source is a young woman in good health and CMV-seronegative. The chain carries TRBV6-1 and TRBJ2-3, with a possible D match to TRBD2 (5 bases). Sequences were obtained from PBMCs. The CDR3: CASSAGETDTQYF. The CDR3 nucleotides read TGTGCCAGCAGCGCCGGGGAAACAGATACGCAGTATTTT.